This is a list of T cell receptor beta chains from one sample in a study of TIL therapy for anti-PD-1-resistant metastatic lung cancer. The method was immunoSEQ multiplex PCR; TCRdb's version includes in-frame clones alone and lacks a portion of them. The sample lists over 20,000 clones; around 77% were seen once. The input for sequencing was tumor tissue, taken at baseline. These receptors were collected from a person aged 30 to 80 with non-small cell lung cancer. Each CDR3 is given with its conserved first and last residue. The D gene is left open where the match is weak. Clone size, where shown, is once, few, many, or a class for clones that have expanded.

>.|TRBJ1-1|TRBV9|medium-sized
TGTGCCAGCAGCGTAGATTTGCGGAACACTGAAGCTTTCTTT
CASSVDLRNTEAFF
>.|TRBJ2-5|TRBV5-1|.
TGCGCCAGCAGCTTGGGACTCCAAGAGACCCAGTACTTC
CASSLGLQETQYF
>.|TRBJ1-4|TRBV11-2|.
TGTGCCAGCAGCTTAGACGGGGGCATTAATGAAAAACTGTTTTTT
CASSLDGGINEKLFF
>.|TRBJ2-7|TRBV6-6|few
TGTGCCAGCGCAAACGACAGGCCCTACGAGCAGTACTTC
CASANDRPYEQYF
>.|TRBJ1-3|TRBV25-1|.
TGTGCCAGCAGTTGGGAAAACACCATATATTTT
CASSWENTIYF
>.|TRBJ2-7|TRBV11-2|.
TGTGCCAGCAGCTTGGATGGGGGCCAGTACTACGAGCAGTACTTC
CASSLDGGQYYEQYF
>.|TRBJ2-2|TRBV6-4|.
TGTGCCAGCAGTCCTCTACAGGGATACACCGGGGAGCTGTTTTTT
CASSPLQGYTGELFF
>TRBD1|TRBJ2-7|TRBV10-3|.
TGTGCCATTCGGGACAGGGGAACCTACGAGCAGTACTTC
CAIRDRGTYEQYF
>TRBD2|TRBJ2-3|TRBV18|.
TGTGCCAGCTCACCTCTAGCGGGGGCAGATACGCAGTATTTT
CASSPLAGADTQYF
>.|TRBJ2-3|TRBV7-7|.
TGTGCTAGCAGCCCAAGTATGGGGGCAGATACGCAGTATTTT
CASSPSMGADTQYF
>.|TRBJ1-2|TRBV5-6|.
TGTGCCAGCAGCTTGGGAGTCGGATTTCGAGGCTATGGCTACACCTTC
CASSLGVGFRGYGYTF
>.|TRBJ1-2|TRBV7-2|.
TGTGCCAGCAGCTTCGCCCCCGCCCGCTATGGCTACACCTTC
CASSFAPARYGYTF
>.|TRBJ1-4|TRBV6-1|once
TGTGCCAGCAGTGAAGCGCAGGGGTTAAATGAAAAACTGTTTTTT
CASSEAQGLNEKLFF
>.|TRBJ1-1|TRBV19|.
TGTGCCAGTAGTATATCGGGCGACATGAACACTGAAGCTTTCTTT
CASSISGDMNTEAFF
>.|TRBJ2-1|TRBV10-3|.
TGTGCTTCCCTTAATAAAAGCCACTCCTACAATGAGCAGTTCTTC
CASLNKSHSYNEQFF
>.|TRBJ2-6|TRBV5-1|.
TGCGCCAGCAGCTTGGGAGGGTCTGGGGCCAACGTCCTGACTTTC
CASSLGGSGANVLTF
>.|TRBJ1-1|TRBV7-9|once
TGTGCCAGCAGCTTATCGACAGGGAACACTGAAGCTTTCTTT
CASSLSTGNTEAFF
>.|TRBJ2-7|TRBV10-3|.
TGTGCCATCAGTGAACCCACGCACGCGAACTACGAGCAGTACTTC
CAISEPTHANYEQYF
>.|TRBJ2-3|TRBV2|.
TGTGCCAGCAAGCCCAGCGGATACACAGATACGCAGTATTTT
CASKPSGYTDTQYF
>TRBD2|TRBJ2-7|TRBV27|.
TGTGCCAGCAGTTTATCTGCGGGGGGGAACGAGCAGTACTTC
CASSLSAGGNEQYF
>.|TRBJ1-2|TRBV6-5|few
TGTGCCAGCTGCCGGGTGGGGTATGGCTACACCTTC
CASCRVGYGYTF
>TRBD1|TRBJ2-7|TRBV6-1|few
TGTGCCAGCAGTGCCCGACAGGGGATGAACTACGAGCAGTACTTC
CASSARQGMNYEQYF
>TRBD1|TRBJ2-2|TRBV5-5|.
TGTGCCAGCAGCCCCGGGACAGTGAACACCGGGGAGCTGTTTTTT
CASSPGTVNTGELFF
>.|TRBJ2-2|TRBV2|.
TGTGCCAGCATAAGGACAAGGGTTACCGGGGAGCTGTTTTTT
CASIRTRVTGELFF
>.|TRBJ2-7|TRBV7-9|few
TGTGCCAGCAGACGTGACGGCAGTTTTCATTACGAGCAGTACTTC
CASRRDGSFHYEQYF
>.|TRBJ2-1|TRBV5-6|.
TGTGCCAGCAGATGGGGGGACACCTCCTACAATGAGCAGTTCTTC
CASRWGDTSYNEQFF
>.|TRBJ2-7|TRBV10-3|.
TGTGCCATCAGTGAGTCGGGCGCACTCTACGAGCAGTACTTC
CAISESGALYEQYF
>TRBD2|TRBJ2-3|TRBV11-3|.
TGTGCCAGCAGCCCGAGGACTAGCGGGGACGTCACAGATACGCAGTATTTT
CASSPRTSGDVTDTQYF
>TRBD2|TRBJ2-5|TRBV6-1|.
TGTGCCAGCAGTGAATTGGCGGGGGACTTGGAGACCCAGTACTTC
CASSELAGDLETQYF
>TRBD1|TRBJ2-7|TRBV19|medium-sized
TGTGCCAGTAGTGAGGACAGGGACTACGAGCAGTACTTC
CASSEDRDYEQYF
>TRBD2|TRBJ2-3|TRBV4-3|.
TGCGCCAGCAGCCAAGATTTTTCTCCTAGCGGGGGTTTCACAGATACGCAGTATTTT
CASSQDFSPSGGFTDTQYF
>TRBD2|TRBJ2-3|TRBV10-3|.
TGTGCCATCAGGGCGGGGGGAACCACAGATACGCAGTATTTT
CAIRAGGTTDTQYF
>TRBD1|TRBJ2-7|TRBV5-1|few
TGCGCCAGCAGCCCGGGACAGGTTAACTACGAGCAGTACTTC
CASSPGQVNYEQYF
>.|TRBJ2-1|TRBV11-3|.
TGTGCCAGCAGCTTGGTACGCGAGACATCCCATGAGCAGTTCTTC
CASSLVRETSHEQFF
>.|TRBJ2-2|TRBV5-1|.
TGCGCCAGCAGCTTGGGTAACACCGGGGAGCTGTTTTTT
CASSLGNTGELFF
>.|TRBJ1-4|TRBV7-2|.
TGTGCCAGCAGCTTATCCCGGAATGAAAAACTGTTTTTT
CASSLSRNEKLFF
>TRBD1|TRBJ1-4|TRBV9|.
TGTGCCAGCAGCGTAGACCCGACAGGGGTTAGTGAAAAACTGTTTTTT
CASSVDPTGVSEKLFF
>.|TRBJ1-2|TRBV5-1|few
TGCGCCAGCAGCTTGGAAGCGAAGCGCTACACCTTC
CASSLEAKRYTF
>.|TRBJ1-1|TRBV11-2|once
TGTGCCAGCAGCTTATTCGGATGGGAAGCTTTCTTT
CASSLFGWEAFF
>TRBD1|TRBJ2-7|TRBV10-2|.
TGCGCCAGCAGTGATTCCTGGGGACAGATCGAGCAGTACTTC
CASSDSWGQIEQYF
>TRBD2|TRBJ2-7|TRBV7-2|.
TGTGCCAGCAGCTCGCCGGTGGGGGGACGGGGGGTCCACTACGAGCAGTACTTC
CASSSPVGGRGVHYEQYF
>TRBD1|TRBJ2-7|TRBV9|once
TGTGCCAGCAGCGTAGAACTCCTCGACAGGGGTGGAGAGCAGTACTTC
CASSVELLDRGGEQYF
>TRBD1|TRBJ2-2|TRBV5-1|once
TGCGCCAGCAGCGGGGCCGAGGGGGCAGCCGGGGAGCTGTTTTTT
CASSGAEGAAGELFF
>.|TRBJ2-2|TRBV4-3|few
TGCGCCAGCAGCCAAGACAGGGCGAACACCGGGGAGCTGTTTTTT
CASSQDRANTGELFF
>TRBD2|TRBJ2-3|TRBV6-1|.
TGTGCCAGCAGTGTAGAGCGGGGGGAAGTAGATACGCAGTATTTT
CASSVERGEVDTQYF
>.|TRBJ1-4|TRBV4-2|.
TGTGCCAGCAGCCAAGAACAGGCGGGGGGGGAAAAACTGTTTTTT
CASSQEQAGGEKLFF
>.|TRBJ2-5|TRBV5-1|.
TGCGCCAGCAGCTTGAGCAGTTGGGAGACCCAGTACTTC
CASSLSSWETQYF